The TCR beta chain described here comes from a study of T cells expressing NK-cell markers. In the case of this clonotype: Its antigen is as yet unknown.

CDR1 MNHEY and CDR2 SVGEGT come from the germline V gene. The CDR3 consists of 14 residues. For each CDR3 protein, TCRdb gives one entry from its re-call of the 5' RACE reads, without DNA. The sample includes approximately 420,000 distinct CDR3 sequences. Study-wide results and caveats: Roughly six donors showed dominant NKG2C+ clonotypes comprising about 1.0-7.5% of their CD8+ T cells. Topping the CD3+CD56-NKG2C+ fraction as well were these clonotypes, in four donors.

The sequence derives from a woman aged 50 to 60 in good health. This chain links TRBV6-2 or TRBV6-3 with TRBJ2-2. Specimen: blood T cells: a sorted CD56 or NKG2C T cell subset, CD4+ or CD8+ T cells, or bulk PBMC T cells (not recorded which). CDR3 residues: CASSYSITVGELFF.